These T cell receptor beta chains were read from a single sample in a study of blood T cell repertoires in COVID-19. Profiled with immunoSEQ multiplex PCR; TCRdb holds only in-frame clones, not every one. Of 150,000 to 180,000 clones in the sample, 75% to 85% are singletons; the top ten hold 9% to 13%. The specimen sequenced was peripheral blood. The receptors stem from a woman aged 55-75 years with COVID-19, enrolled during active disease. Each CDR3 is given with its conserved first and last residue. The D gene is left open where the match is weak. Some rows mark clone size as missing; the rest say once, few, many or name a class of expanded clone.

cdr3_length,d_call,j_call,v_call,clone_size,cdr3_nt,cdr3_aa
14,TRBD1,TRBJ2-1,TRBV19,.,TGTGCCAGTAGTATAGTTCAGGGGGCTTATGAGCAGTTCTTC,CASSIVQGAYEQFF
15,.,TRBJ1-4,TRBV4-1,.,TGCGCCAGCAGTCTTCGGGACAACACTAATGAAAAACTGTTTTTT,CASSLRDNTNEKLFF
12,.,TRBJ2-5,TRBV10-3,.,TGTGCCATCAGTGCGGGCCAAGAGACCCAGTACTTC,CAISAGQETQYF
14,.,TRBJ1-1,TRBV7-6,.,TGTGCCAGCAGCTTAAAGTCCTCAGGGACTGAAGCTTTCTTT,CASSLKSSGTEAFF
16,.,TRBJ2-3,TRBV10-1,.,TGCGCCAGCAGTGATAAGGCGGGCACGGGGGCAGATACGCAGTATTTT,CASSDKAGTGADTQYF
14,TRBD1,TRBJ1-5,TRBV6-5,.,TGTGCCAGCACCTATGACAGGGAATTGGGGCCCCAGCATTTT,CASTYDRELGPQHF
13,.,TRBJ1-2,TRBV3-1/TRBV3-2,.,TGTGCCAGCAGCCATAGCCCTAACTATGGCTACACCTTC,CASSHSPNYGYTF
15,TRBD1,TRBJ2-2,TRBV2,.,TGTGCCAGCAGGGGACAGGGTTTGAACACCGGGGAGCTGTTTTTT,CASRGQGLNTGELFF
14,.,TRBJ1-4,TRBV6-6,.,TGTGCCACCCATAGGGCGGGAGCCCTTGAAAAACTGTTTTTT,CATHRAGALEKLFF
15,TRBD2,TRBJ2-1,TRBV7-6,.,TGTGCCAGCAGCTTCACCAGCGGGGGGGTTGGTGAGCAGTTCTTC,CASSFTSGGVGEQFF
16,TRBD2,TRBJ2-2,TRBV13,once,TGTGCCAGCAGCCTCGGACTAGCGGGAGCTGCCGGGGAGCTGTTTTTT,CASSLGLAGAAGELFF
15,TRBD2,TRBJ2-1,TRBV5-6,few,TGTGCCAGCAGCTTCCTGCGCGGGAGAAAGGATGAGCAGTTCTTC,CASSFLRGRKDEQFF
15,TRBD2,TRBJ2-1,TRBV3-1/TRBV3-2,.,TGTGCCAGCAGCCAAGATCGGGGACTAGCGTTTGAGCAGTTCTTC,CASSQDRGLAFEQFF
12,.,TRBJ1-3,TRBV3-1/TRBV3-2,.,TGTGCCAGCAGCAGAGCGAGAAACACCATATATTTT,CASSRARNTIYF
14,TRBD1,TRBJ1-2,TRBV4-1,.,TGCGCCAGCAGCGTTCAGGGGGAAGCCTATGGCTACACCTTC,CASSVQGEAYGYTF
13,.,TRBJ1-2,TRBV3-1/TRBV3-2,.,TGTGCCAGCAGCCAAGATGAGGGAACCGGCTACACCTTC,CASSQDEGTGYTF
18,.,TRBJ1-4,TRBV9,.,TGTGCCAGCAGCGTGGCCGGACAGAGGACTGCAACTAATGAAAAACTGTTTTTT,CASSVAGQRTATNEKLFF
16,TRBD1,TRBJ1-1,TRBV19,.,TGTGCCAGTAGTCCCTGGACAGGGGTCATGAACACTGAAGCTTTCTTT,CASSPWTGVMNTEAFF
17,TRBD1,TRBJ1-2,TRBV3-1/TRBV3-2,.,TGTGCCAGCAGCCGATCGAGGACAGGGAAGAACAACTATGGCTACACCTTC,CASSRSRTGKNNYGYTF
20,TRBD1,TRBJ2-6,TRBV11-3,few,TGTGCCAGCAGCTTTTCCCCGGGACAGGGGATCATTGCTGGGGCCAACGTCCTGACTTTC,CASSFSPGQGIIAGANVLTF
15,.,TRBJ2-6,TRBV6-5,many,TGTGCCACCACAAAAAGGGGTTCTGGGGCCAACGTCCTGACTTTC,CATTKRGSGANVLTF
13,.,TRBJ2-4,TRBV11-3,.,TGTGCCAGCAGCTTACGCCTAGGGGACATTCAGTACTTC,CASSLRLGDIQYF
12,.,TRBJ2-1,TRBV6-1,.,TGTGCCAGCAGTGAAAGAGGACAGTTTCAGTTCTTC,CASSERGQFQFF
15,.,TRBJ1-6,TRBV18,few,TGTGCCAGCTCACCATCGGTAGATAGAAATTCACCCCTCCACTTT,CASSPSVDRNSPLHF
14,.,TRBJ2-3,TRBV5-1,.,TGCGCCAGCAGCTTGGCTACGGGCACAGATACGCAGTATTTT,CASSLATGTDTQYF
13,TRBD1,TRBJ1-1,TRBV5-6,.,TGTGCCAGCAGGCTGCAGGGGGGCACTGAAGCTTTCTTT,CASRLQGGTEAFF
13,TRBD1,TRBJ1-4,TRBV5-1,.,TGCGCCAGCAGCACTACAGGGGGGGAAAAACTGTTTTTT,CASSTTGGEKLFF
15,TRBD1,TRBJ2-1,TRBV29-1,.,TGCAGCGTTGAATTGGGGGACAGGGGGCTCGGTGAGCAGTTCTTC,CSVELGDRGLGEQFF
14,.,TRBJ1-5,TRBV3-1/TRBV3-2,.,TGTGCCAGCAGCCAAGGGGGCCGGTCACAGCCCCAGCATTTT,CASSQGGRSQPQHF
11,.,TRBJ1-2,TRBV7-8,few,TGTGCCAGCAGCCCAGGGATAGGCTACACCTTC,CASSPGIGYTF
15,TRBD1,TRBJ1-5,TRBV2,once,TGTGCCAGCAGCTTCCAGGGGGCGCGGAATCAGCCCCAGCATTTT,CASSFQGARNQPQHF
14,TRBD1,TRBJ1-2,TRBV5-4,.,TGTGCCAGCAGCATGGACAGGATTAACTATGGCTACACCTTC,CASSMDRINYGYTF
20,TRBD1,TRBJ1-2,TRBV5-1,.,TGCGCCAGCAGCCGCGACACTCTCCGGGGGACAGGTCGTACCTTCTATGGCTACACCTTC,CASSRDTLRGTGRTFYGYTF
14,.,TRBJ1-6,TRBV7-3,once,TGTGCCAGCAGCTCCGGGGGTGGAAATTCACCCCTCCACTTT,CASSSGGGNSPLHF
16,TRBD2,TRBJ2-5,TRBV5-1,.,TGCGCCAGCAGCTCAGCTAGCGGGCCCCTCCAAGAGACCCAGTACTTC,CASSSASGPLQETQYF
18,TRBD2,TRBJ2-1,TRBV10-2,.,TGCGCCAGCAGTGAGTCGGGACTAGCGGGGATTGTAAGGTATGAGCAGTTCTTC,CASSESGLAGIVRYEQFF
15,TRBD1,TRBJ1-6,TRBV18,once,TGTGCCAGCTCCATTGGGGACAGTCTTAATTCACCCCTCCACTTT,CASSIGDSLNSPLHF
15,.,TRBJ1-6,TRBV7-3,few,TGTGCCAGCAGGTCAGCAGGACCAGGGGATTCACCCCTCCACTTT,CASRSAGPGDSPLHF
11,.,TRBJ2-3,TRBV21-1,.,TGTGCCAGCACCTCAGGGATATGGCAGTATTTT,CASTSGIWQYF
14,TRBD1,TRBJ1-1,TRBV11-3,.,TGTGCCAGCAGCGCCCGGACAGGGATCACTGAAGCTTTCTTT,CASSARTGITEAFF
14,.,TRBJ1-5,TRBV19,once,TGTGCCAGTAGTATAAGCAGGGACAATCAGCCCCAGCATTTT,CASSISRDNQPQHF
12,.,TRBJ1-1,TRBV7-8,few,TGTGCCAGCAGCCTGAGAGTCACTGAAGCTTTCTTT,CASSLRVTEAFF
13,.,TRBJ2-7,TRBV5-1,.,TGCGCCAGCAGCTTGGCAACAGTCTACGAGCAGTACTTC,CASSLATVYEQYF
13,.,TRBJ1-2,TRBV5-1,.,TGCGCCAGCAGCTTGGACCGACAGTATGGCTACACCTTC,CASSLDRQYGYTF
14,.,TRBJ1-2,TRBV5-4,once,TGTGCCAGCAGCTCCGGACAGTTCATCGAAGGCTACACCTTC,CASSSGQFIEGYTF